These 15 T cell receptor beta chains share one sample of origin, sequenced in a study of CD8 T cells in ankylosing spondylitis. Study-wide results and limits: Characteristic of ankylosing spondylitis blood, it appeared, was a TCR beta motif comprising eight highly homologous variants.

These receptors' antigens are unknown. TCRdb reprocessed the 5' RACE reads with MiXCR, giving one entry per CDR3 protein. There are 750,000 to 850,000 distinct CDR3 sequences in the sample; approximately 12% occur only once, and approximately 0.5% lies in the top ten. Sequencing was carried out using blood, either unsorted or a sorted T cell fraction (not recorded which). The receptors shown here come from a male donor with ankylosing spondylitis.

This clonotype was observed a few times. The chain joins TRBV19 to TRBJ2-5; D not certain. The V end lost 11 bases, the J end lost 2 bases, and 15 bases lay between the germline ends. Germline CDR1 reads LNHDA; CDR2 reads SQIVND (reference sequence). This CDR3 is 13 amino acids long. CDR3 coding DNA: TGTGCCGTCCCGTCGTTGAGGCAAGAGACCCAGTACTTC. Its translation is CAVPSLRQETQYF.

This clonotype was counted between two and nine times. The CDR3 loop reads CASSPNRGDTEAFF. The CDR3 DNA follows: TGTGCCAGCTCACCAAACAGGGGTGACACTGAAGCTTTCTTT. The V call is TRBV18, the J call TRBJ1-1; TRBD1 agrees at 7 bases. The germline V gene has CDR1 KGHSH and CDR2 LQKENI. The length of the CDR3 is 14 residues. Trimming cost V 2 bases and J 3 bases; bases outside gene matches: 3.

A word on this clonotype: Being one base from a much bigger clone, this may be a read error. The chain is built from TRBV7-2 and TRBJ2-2; D gene unclear. V lost 1 base and J lost 0, with 9 bases in between. CDR1 and CDR2 (germline): SGHTA, FQGNSA. CDR3 length: 16 amino acids. This CDR3 is CASSLVLVANTGELFF. CDR3 DNA: TGTGCCAGCAGCTTAGTGCTTGTAGCGAACACCGGGGAGCTGTTTTTT.

V usage is TRBV6-5 and J usage is TRBJ1-2, with D maybe TRBD1 (6 bases). Per the germline V gene, CDR1 is MNHEY and CDR2 is SVGAGI. The CDR3 sequence is 14 residues long. Trimming pared 4 bases from V and 3 bases from J, leaving 12 bases between. DNA of the CDR3: TGTGCCAGCAGTTGGCGGGGGGCAGACTATGGCTACACCTTC. Protein: CASSWRGADYGYTF.

V is TRBV5-1 and J is TRBJ1-2; 7 bases match TRBD1. CDR1 is SGHRS, CDR2 YFSETQ, per germline. V was pared by 1 base and J by 7 bases, with 7 bases of the junction left unmatched. The CDR3 sequence is 14 residues long. The CDR3 protein is CASSLNSRGPGYTF. The CDR3 DNA follows: TGCGCCAGCAGCTTGAACTCAAGGGGGCCTGGCTACACCTTC.

This clonotype was counted only a few times. J is TRBJ1-2 and V is TRBV5-1; D is perhaps TRBD1 (5 bases). The V end lost 0 bases, the J end lost 6 bases, and 18 bases lay between the germline ends. The CDR3 runs to 16 residues. Germline values: CDR1 SGHRS, CDR2 YFSETQ. Written as DNA, the CDR3 is TGCGCCAGCAGCTTGGACGGGGCCTCAGGGCCCCATGGCTACACCTTC. Its translation is CASSLDGASGPHGYTF.

The chain is built from TRBV28 and TRBJ1-4; D remains unclear. CDR1 is MDHEN and CDR2 is SYDVKM in the germline V gene. The CDR3 is made up of 17 amino acids. V lost 6 bases to trimming and J lost 1 base, with 18 bases between them. The chain's CDR3 is CASSRRAPYLTNEKLFF. CDR3 DNA sequence: TGTGCCAGCAGCCGCCGGGCTCCCTACCTAACTAATGAAAAACTGTTTTTT.

This clonotype was counted a few times. This chain joins TRBV20-1 and TRBJ2-7, with 9 nucleotides matching TRBD1. CDR3 length: 14 residues. V shed 6 bases and J 5 bases; nucleotides not matched to a gene: 11. Germline V gene data show CDR1 as DFQATT and CDR2 as SNEGSKA (reference sequence). The DNA of the CDR3 is TGCAGTGCCACCCGGGACAGGGTATTAGACGAGCAGTACTTC. This encodes CSATRDRVLDEQYF.

This clonotype has at least ten counts. This chain joins TRBV6-1 and TRBJ2-3, with a tentative D call TRBD2 (6 bases). V was pared by 6 bases and J by 4 bases, with 11 bases between. The germline V gene has CDR1 MNHNS and CDR2 SASEGT. The CDR3 length is 13 residues. This chain's CDR3 is CASRPPGADTQYF. The CDR3 bases are TGTGCCAGCAGGCCGCCGGGAGCAGATACGCAGTATTTT.

Only a few counts were recorded for this clonotype. V usage is TRBV11-2 and J usage is TRBJ2-2, with unresolved D. This CDR3 comprises 14 residues. V lost 6 bases to trimming and J lost 5 bases, with 13 bases between them. Germline assignment: CDR1 SGHAT and CDR2 FQNNGV. The CDR3 loop reads CASRRHGATGELFF. CDR3 coding DNA: TGTGCCAGCAGGCGTCATGGCGCTACCGGGGAGCTGTTTTTT.

This clonotype was seen a handful of times. The rearrangement links TRBV7-9 to TRBJ2-3, with 7 bases lining up with TRBD2. Per germline, CDR1 SEHNR and CDR2 FQNEAQ (reference sequence). The junction had 9 bases not matched to a gene; V was cut back by 5 bases and J by 4 bases. The CDR3 has 15 amino acids. The CDR3 DNA follows: TGTGCCAGCAGCCCTTGGGGGGGAGAGGCAGATACGCAGTATTTT. This codes for CASSPWGGEADTQYF.

The chain couples TRBV4-3 to TRBJ1-2; 9 bases fit TRBD1. Trimming at V came to 2 bases and at J to 7 bases, leaving 8 bases not matched to a gene. Germline V gives CDR1 LGHNA, CDR2 YSLEER. CDR3 length: 15 amino acids. In DNA form, the CDR3 reads TGCGCCAGCAGCCAAAAAGTACAGGGGGCCCTTGGCTACACCTTC. Protein sequence: CASSQKVQGALGYTF.

The chain combines TRBV7-9 with TRBJ2-1; D possibly uses TRBD1 or TRBD2 (6 bases each). The germline CDR1 and CDR2 sequences are SEHNR and FQNEAQ (reference sequence). The CDR3 extends over 17 amino acids. Trimming cost V 5 bases and J 0 bases, with 17 bases left between them. The CDR3 nucleotides read TGTGCCAGCAGCCCGGGGGCGCGGTTGAGCTCCTACAATGAGCAGTTCTTC. It is translated as CASSPGARLSSYNEQFF.

This clonotype was observed many times. This chain connects TRBV12-3 or TRBV12-4 to TRBJ2-7; D possibly corresponds to TRBD2 (6 bases). Deletions cut 4 bases from V and 3 bases from J, with 10 bases between. CDR3 length equals 13 residues. In DNA form, the CDR3 reads TGTGCCAGCAGTTATTTCGGGGGCTACGAGCAGTACTTC. This encodes CASSYFGGYEQYF.

This clonotype was counted a few times. V gene TRBV6-5 combines with J gene TRBJ2-7, with D uncertain. The CDR3 contains 16 residues. Germline loops: CDR1 MNHEY, CDR2 SVGAGI. Deletions cut 0 bases from V and 4 bases from J, with 16 bases between. CDR3 amino acids: CASSYSFRSRYYEQYF. The CDR3 coding sequence is TGTGCCAGCAGTTACTCGTTTCGGAGCCGCTATTACGAGCAGTACTTC.